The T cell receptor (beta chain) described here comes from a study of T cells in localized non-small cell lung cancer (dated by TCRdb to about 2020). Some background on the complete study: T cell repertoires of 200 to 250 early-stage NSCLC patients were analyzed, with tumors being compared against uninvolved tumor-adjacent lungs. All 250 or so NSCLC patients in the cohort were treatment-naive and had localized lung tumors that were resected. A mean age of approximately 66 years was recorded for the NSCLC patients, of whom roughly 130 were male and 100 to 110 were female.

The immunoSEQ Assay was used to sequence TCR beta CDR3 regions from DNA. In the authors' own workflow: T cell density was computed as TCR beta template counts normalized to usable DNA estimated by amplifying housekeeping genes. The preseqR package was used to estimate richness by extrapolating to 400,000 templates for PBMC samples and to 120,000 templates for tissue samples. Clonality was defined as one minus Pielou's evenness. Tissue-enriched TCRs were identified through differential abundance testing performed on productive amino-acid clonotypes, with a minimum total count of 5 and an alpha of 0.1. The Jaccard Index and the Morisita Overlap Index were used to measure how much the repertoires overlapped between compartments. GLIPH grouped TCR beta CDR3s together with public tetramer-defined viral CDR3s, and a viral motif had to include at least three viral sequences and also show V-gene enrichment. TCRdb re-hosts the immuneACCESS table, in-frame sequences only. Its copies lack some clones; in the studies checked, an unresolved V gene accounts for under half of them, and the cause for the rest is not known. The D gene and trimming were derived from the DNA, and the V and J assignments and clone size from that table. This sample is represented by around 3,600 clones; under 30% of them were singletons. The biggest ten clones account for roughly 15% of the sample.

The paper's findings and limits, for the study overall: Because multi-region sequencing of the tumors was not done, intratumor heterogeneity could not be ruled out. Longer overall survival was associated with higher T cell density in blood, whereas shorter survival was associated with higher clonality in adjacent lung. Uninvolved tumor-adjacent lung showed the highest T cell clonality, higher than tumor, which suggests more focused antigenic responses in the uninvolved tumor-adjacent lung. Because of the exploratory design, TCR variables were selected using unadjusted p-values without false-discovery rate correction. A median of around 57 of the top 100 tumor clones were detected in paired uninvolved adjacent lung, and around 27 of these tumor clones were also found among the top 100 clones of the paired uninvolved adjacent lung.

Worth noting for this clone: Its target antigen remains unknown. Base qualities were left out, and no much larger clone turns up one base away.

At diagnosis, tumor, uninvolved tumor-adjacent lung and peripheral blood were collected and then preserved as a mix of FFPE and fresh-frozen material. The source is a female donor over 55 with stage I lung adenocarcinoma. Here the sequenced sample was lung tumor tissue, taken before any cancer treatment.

The nucleotide sequence is given as TGTGCCAGCAGTTTATCAGGTCCCGAGCAGTACTTC. Translation gives CASSLSGPEQYF. The receptor chain draws on TRBV28 and TRBJ2-7, with no reliable assignment of the D segment. There are 12 amino acids in the CDR3, from cysteine to phenylalanine inclusive. Only the CDR3 DNA stays, 36 bases, in frame from base 1. Trimming at the junction amounts to 1 base on V and 6 bases on J, and the germline ends lie 7 bases apart. CDR1 MDHEN and CDR2 SYDVKM are derived from the germline V gene. The CDR3, completed at both ends by the reference TRBV28 and TRBJ2-7 genes, gives the full variable domain DVKVTQSSRYLVKRTGEKVFLECVQDMDHENMFWYRQDPGLGLRLIYFSYDVKMKEKGDIPEGYSVSREKKERFSLILESASTNQTSMYLCASSLSGPEQYFGPGTRLTVT.